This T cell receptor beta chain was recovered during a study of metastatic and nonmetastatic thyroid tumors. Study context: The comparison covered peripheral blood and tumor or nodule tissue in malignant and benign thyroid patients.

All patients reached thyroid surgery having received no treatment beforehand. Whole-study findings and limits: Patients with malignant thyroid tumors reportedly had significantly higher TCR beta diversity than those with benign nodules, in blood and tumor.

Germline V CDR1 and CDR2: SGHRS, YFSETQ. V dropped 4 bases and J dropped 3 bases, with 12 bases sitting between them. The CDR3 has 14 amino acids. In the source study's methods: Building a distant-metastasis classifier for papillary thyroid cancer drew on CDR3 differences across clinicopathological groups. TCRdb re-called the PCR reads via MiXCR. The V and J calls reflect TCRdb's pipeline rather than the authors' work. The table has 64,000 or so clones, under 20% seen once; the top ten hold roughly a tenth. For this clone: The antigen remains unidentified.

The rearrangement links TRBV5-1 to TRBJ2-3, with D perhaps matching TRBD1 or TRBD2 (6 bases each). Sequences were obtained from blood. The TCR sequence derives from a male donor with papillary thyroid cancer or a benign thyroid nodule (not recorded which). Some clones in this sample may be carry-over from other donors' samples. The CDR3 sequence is CASSPGGLTDTQYF. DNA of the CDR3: TGCGCCAGCAGCCCCGGGGGCTTGACAGATACGCAGTATTTT.